This T cell receptor beta chain was found in a study of cytomegalovirus exposure and HLA in healthy donors. In the study overall: Caucasian-associated ancestry cluster membership applied to about 80% of nearly 400 genotyped donors. Study-level points and caveats: Being indistinguishable, some V segments were excluded, TRBV6-2 and TRBV6-3 among them. There was a cluster of highly shared sequence variants that was likely a sequencing artifact.

The primer mix had 60 Vbeta and 13 Jbeta primers. Profiled with immunoSEQ multiplex PCR; TCRdb holds only in-frame clones, not every one. The top ten clones hold roughly 1.6% of a sample with 140,000 or so clones, approximately 80% of them seen once. The germline V gene has CDR1 MNHEY and CDR2 SVGAGI. With V trimmed by 2 bases and J by 5 bases, 4 bases remained unmatched. This CDR3 is 14 amino acids long. Turning to this clone: Its antigen is currently unknown.

V gene TRBV6-5 combines with J gene TRBJ1-1, with 8 bases identical to TRBD1. The receptor was derived from a woman in her forties in good health and CMV-seronegative. Specimen: PBMCs. In nucleotides, the CDR3 is TGTGCCAGCAGTTACCCGCAGGGGGCAACTGAAGCTTTCTTT. Protein product: CASSYPQGATEAFF.